This T cell receptor (beta chain) came from a study of blood T cell repertoires in COVID-19 (dated by TCRdb to about 2020). Study-wide context: The collaborator samples originated in the United States, Italy and Spain and spanned the acute and convalescent phases of COVID-19. The prospective study material was composed of cDNA or gDNA derived from T cells, B-cell-depleted T cells, or PBMCs. Subjects who had been exposed to COVID-19, were actively infected with it, or had recovered from it provided the deeply sampled blood TCRbeta repertoires that made up the dataset. The repertoires were released in a freely available public database meant as a resource for research on the immune response to SARS-CoV-2. The samples were drawn from the first 160 participants of the ongoing ImmuneRACE study and from under 1,500 subjects provided by 6 global collaborators. The sample metadata nearly always contained a de-identified subject ID, COVID-19 status, age in years and sex. HLA class I and class II types, where available, came from metadata supplied by the sample provider rather than from assay-based typing. Summary of the overall study and its limitations: How much clinical and demographic metadata was included differed by source and by participant, and the metadata was provided uncurated.

Taken from cysteine to phenylalanine, the CDR3 has 13 residues. CDR3 DNA only is kept here, 39 bases in frame from base 1. V drops 6 bases and J drops 7 bases, leaving 9 bases in between. CDR1 and CDR2 (KGHDR, SFDVKD) derive from the germline V gene. TCRbeta CDR3 regions were amplified from genomic DNA by means of the immunoSEQ Assay, a bias-controlled multiplex PCR. Per the original workflow: The number of nucleated cells in each sample was estimated from the amplification of reference gene primers within the assay. Sequence reads were collapsed and filtered to measure the absolute abundance of every unique TCRbeta CDR3 rearrangement. For each sample, productive Simpson clonality was calculated as the square root of Simpson's diversity index over productive rearrangements. This immuneACCESS table, as held by TCRdb, lists in-frame sequences with V and J called but not all clones. Of the missing ones, under half trace to an unresolved V gene in checked studies; the others have no known cause. The DNA gave D and trimming, while V, J and clone size come from that table. The sample table holds around 150,000 clones, of which about 86% were seen once. In total, the top ten clones hold around 7.8% of the sample.

Participants in the prospective study were aged about 18 to 89 years, lived in about two dozen United States geographic areas, and enrolled through a virtual design. To assign participants to cohorts, the prospective study relied on clinical history that participants themselves reported in a screening survey and a study questionnaire. ImmuneRACE Cohort 3 recovered participants were defined by two consecutive negative NP/OP PCR tests, healthcare professional clearance, or symptom resolution. In the prospective study, mobile phlebotomists collected whole blood, serum and a nasopharyngeal or oropharyngeal swab from each participant. Additional blood draws and questionnaires over an approximately 2-month period could optionally be provided by prospective study participants. Prospective study blood samples were shipped either frozen or at room temperature before DNA extraction. With respect to this clone: Its antigen remains undetermined. Base qualities were left out, and no much larger clone turns up one base away.

Sequencing used PBMCs or T cells enriched from blood (not recorded which). The chain couples TRBV24-1 to TRBJ1-6, with TRBD1 tentatively as D gene (5 bases match). The TCR was taken from a man aged 50 to 60 who had recovered from COVID-19. For the CDR3, the sequence is CATSQGGNSPLHF. The bases are TGTGCCACCAGTCAGGGAGGGAATTCACCCCTCCACTTT.